This entry lists 8 T cell receptor beta chains sequenced from one sample in a study of identical twins. TCRdb reprocessed the 5' RACE reads via MiXCR and lists one record per CDR3 protein. The repertoire has about 300,000 distinct CDR3 sequences, about 12% of them found once; the top ten carry 6% to 9%. The same data also contributed to another study, on yellow fever vaccine responses in identical twins.

Sequencing used CD8+ T cells sorted from blood. All receptors derive from a woman aged 18-35 years in good health.

The chain employs TRBV10-1 and TRBJ2-2, with a possible D match to TRBD1 (5 bases). CDR3 length: 14 amino acids. The ends were cut back, 3 bases at V and 5 bases at J, with 10 bases in the middle. Per the germline V gene, CDR1 is WNHNN and CDR2 is SYGVQD (reference sequence). The CDR3 nucleotides read TGCGCCAGCAGTGAAGGCAGGGAAACCGGGGAGCTGTTTTTT. This codes for CASSEGRETGELFF.

This clonotype has a count of ten or more. V gene TRBV4-1 combines with J gene TRBJ2-1, with D possibly matching TRBD2 (6 bases). Germline loops: CDR1 MGHRA, CDR2 YSYEKL. V gave up 3 bases and J gave up 1 base, with 16 bases separating them. The CDR3 length is 17 residues. The CDR3 spells CASSQLSGLLSYNEQFF. CDR3 in DNA: TGCGCCAGCAGCCAGCTTTCGGGACTCCTTTCCTACAATGAGCAGTTCTTC.

There are a few counts of this clonotype. The chain employs TRBV20-1 and TRBJ2-4; possible D gene TRBD1, 5 bases. V was trimmed by 3 bases and J by 0 bases, leaving 12 bases between them. The CDR3 is 15 amino acids. CDR1 and CDR2 (germline): DFQATT, SNEGSKA (reference sequence). The CDR3 sequence is CSARPTDIAKNIQYF. The CDR3 coding sequence is TGCAGTGCTAGGCCGACAGATATAGCCAAAAACATTCAGTACTTC.

Only a few counts were recorded for this clonotype. The chain uses TRBV6-1 and TRBJ1-6; 7 bases are a match to TRBD1. The germline V gene encodes CDR1 MNHNS and CDR2 SASEGT. The V gene end was trimmed by 7 bases and the J gene end by 7 bases; junction bases not matched to a gene: 7. This CDR3 spans 14 amino acids. The CDR3 protein is CASMATGRNSPLHF. The CDR3 DNA reads TGTGCCAGCATGGCGACAGGGCGGAATTCACCCCTCCACTTT.

Ten or more counts support this clonotype. The DNA for the CDR3 is TGCGCCAGCAGCTCGGAACTAGCGAATGAGCAGTTCTTC. Amino acids: CASSSELANEQFF. The rearrangement links TRBV5-1 to TRBJ2-1; TRBD2 agrees at 7 bases. The CDR3 sequence is 13 residues long. CDR1 is SGHRS, CDR2 YFSETQ, per germline. The junction had 4 bases not matched to a gene; V was cut back by 3 bases and J by 7 bases. Full variable domain (remainder filled in from reference TRBV5-1 and TRBJ2-1): KAGVTQTPRYLIKTRGQQVTLSCSPISGHRSVSWYQQTPGQGLQFLFEYFSETQRNKGNFPGRFSGRQFSNSRSEMNVSTLELGDSALYLCASSSELANEQFFGPGTRLTVL.

The chain employs TRBV13 and TRBJ2-1; D is uncertain. The CDR3 runs to 18 residues. Trimming shortened V by 2 bases and J by 1 base, and 18 bases separated the two germline ends. Germline loops: CDR1 PRHDT, CDR2 FYEKMQ (reference sequence). CDR3 in DNA: TGTGCCAGCAGCTTAAGCCTCGCATCCTACTCTTCCTACAATGAGCAGTTCTTC. It translates to CASSLSLASYSSYNEQFF.

This rearrangement joins TRBV3-1 to TRBJ2-5, with D maybe TRBD1 (6 bases). CDR3 length: 15 amino acids. Germline CDR1 is LGHDT and CDR2 is YNNKEL (reference sequence). The V and J ends lost 5 bases and 2 bases respectively, with 15 bases between them. CDR3 nucleotides: TGTGCCAGCAGCTCAGGCTACAGGGAACAAGAGACCCAGTACTTC. This encodes CASSSGYREQETQYF.

The V gene is TRBV10-3, the J gene TRBJ2-1; the match to TRBD2 covers 12 bases. The V gene's germline CDR1 is ENHRY and CDR2 SYGVKD. Trimming took 2 bases from V and 7 from J; bases not matched to a gene: 3. The CDR3 contains 15 residues. The CDR3 spells CAISETSGRKNEQFF. The DNA for the CDR3 is TGTGCCATCAGTGAGACTAGCGGGAGGAAAAATGAGCAGTTCTTC.